A selection of T cell receptor beta chains follows, all from one sample in a study of T cells after yellow fever vaccination. Via MiXCR, TCRdb re-called the 5' RACE reads, giving one row per CDR3 protein. The table shows about 150,000 distinct CDR3 sequences, with roughly 6.2% occurring only once. Material: CD4+ T cells sorted from PBMCs, obtained on the day of the first yellow fever vaccination. The receptors were sampled from a man aged 18 to 29 who received the YFV17D yellow fever vaccine. Each CDR3 is given with its conserved first and last residue. Each record gives: V gene, J gene, CDR3 length, CDR3 protein.

TRBV7-2	TRBJ2-1	15	CASSLAGVLYNEQFF
TRBV6-2/TRBV6-3	TRBJ2-1	17	CASSPYPLAGVSSEQFF
TRBV5-5	TRBJ1-5	14	CASSLASGNQPQHF
TRBV5-1	TRBJ2-1	15	CASSFSTSGGTDRFF
TRBV7-2	TRBJ2-3	15	CASSLGGTYTDTQYF
TRBV6-1	TRBJ1-5	15	CASREDLHSNQPQHF
TRBV20-1	TRBJ1-1	17	CSARDTGRGSINTEAFF
TRBV29-1	TRBJ1-2	13	CSARRTGDYGYTF
TRBV24-1	TRBJ1-1	11	CATRADSEAFF
TRBV5-4	TRBJ1-1	16	CASSLGKGQGNTEAFF
TRBV5-1	TRBJ2-5	15	CASSLRDRGRETQYF
TRBV7-9	TRBJ1-1	14	CASSSYPGDAEAFF
TRBV7-2	TRBJ2-7	15	CASSLGPILGPEQYF
TRBV12-3/TRBV12-4	TRBJ2-1	15	CASSHRQGSVNEQFF
TRBV11-2	TRBJ2-3	15	CASSSGLAGGPTQYF
TRBV5-1	TRBJ1-6	15	CASSLDGQGISPLHF
TRBV7-3	TRBJ2-3	14	CASSLNPVADTQYF
TRBV7-9	TRBJ1-5	14	CASSLGGVGQPQHF
TRBV7-9	TRBJ2-7	15	CASSWGQGSSYEQYF
TRBV20-1	TRBJ2-7	15	CSAKALERGGDEQYF
TRBV7-2	TRBJ2-7	13	CASSLAHSYEQYF
TRBV10-3	TRBJ2-5	14	CAIRGGGGQETQYF
TRBV12-3/TRBV12-4	TRBJ2-2	16	CASSRGLLSNTGELFF
TRBV20-1	TRBJ1-2	14	CSASSRPPNYGYTF
TRBV5-1	TRBJ2-1	14	CASILERGHNEQFF
TRBV20-1	TRBJ2-3	14	CSAPALAGGDTQYF
TRBV5-1	TRBJ1-1	14	CASSLGTGATEAFF
TRBV25-1	TRBJ2-1	14	CASKEGGRYNEQFF